This T cell receptor (beta chain) derives from a study of T cell responses to AZD1222 COVID-19 vaccine. Generated by immunoSEQ multiplex PCR, the TCRdb table keeps only in-frame clones and is missing some. The sample yields 200,000 or so clones, 80% to 90% seen once. Looked up from germline, CDR1 is MNHNY and CDR2 is SVGAGI (reference sequence). The CDR3 is 14 residues long. Between the trimmed V and J ends, which lost 3 bases and 4 bases, there was a span of 11 bases. The chain recombines TRBV6-6 with TRBJ2-3; D possibly matches TRBD1 or TRBD2 (6 bases each). The sample in question was peripheral blood, obtained on day 0 of MenACWY control vaccination. The TCR sequence derives from an adult in good health. CDR3 sequence reads: CASSYVGGADTQYF. The CDR3 DNA reads TGTGCCAGCAGTTATGTGGGGGGCGCAGATACGCAGTATTTT.